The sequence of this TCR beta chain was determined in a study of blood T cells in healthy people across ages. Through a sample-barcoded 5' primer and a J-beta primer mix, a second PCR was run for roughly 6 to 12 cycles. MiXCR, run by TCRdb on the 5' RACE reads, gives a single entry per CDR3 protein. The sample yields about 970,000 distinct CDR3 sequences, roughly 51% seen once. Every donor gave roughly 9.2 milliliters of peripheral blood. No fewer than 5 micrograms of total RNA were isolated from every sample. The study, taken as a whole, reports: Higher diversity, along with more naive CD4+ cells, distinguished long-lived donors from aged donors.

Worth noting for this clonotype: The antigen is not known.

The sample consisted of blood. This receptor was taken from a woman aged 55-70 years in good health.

The CDR3 loop reads CASSPTGFSYEQYF. The CDR3 DNA reads TGTGCCAGCAGCCCCACGGGGTTCTCCTACGAGCAGTACTTC. This rearrangement joins TRBV7-8 to TRBJ2-7, with a tentative D call TRBD2 (5 bases). CDR1 SGHVS and CDR2 FQNEAQ come from the germline V gene. V gave up 5 bases and J gave up 0 bases, with 11 bases separating them. This CDR3 is built from 14 residues.